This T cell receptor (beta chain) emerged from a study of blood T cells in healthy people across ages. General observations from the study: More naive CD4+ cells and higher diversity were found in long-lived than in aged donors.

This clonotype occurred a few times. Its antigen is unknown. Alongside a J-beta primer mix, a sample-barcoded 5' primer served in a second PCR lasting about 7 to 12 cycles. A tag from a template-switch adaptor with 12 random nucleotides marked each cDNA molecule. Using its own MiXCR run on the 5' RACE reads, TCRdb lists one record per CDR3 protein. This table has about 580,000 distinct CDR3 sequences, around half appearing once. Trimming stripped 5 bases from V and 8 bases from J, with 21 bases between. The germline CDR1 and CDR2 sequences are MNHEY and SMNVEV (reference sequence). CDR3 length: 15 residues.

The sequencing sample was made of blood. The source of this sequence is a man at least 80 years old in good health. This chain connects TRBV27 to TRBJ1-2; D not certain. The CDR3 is CASSPGRIKVNGYTF. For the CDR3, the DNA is TGTGCCAGCAGTCCCGGACGGATAAAGGTTAACGGCTACACCTTC.